This T cell receptor (beta chain) comes out of a study of blood T cell repertoires in COVID-19 (dated by TCRdb to 2020 to 2022). Turning to the overall study: Collaborator samples came from the United States, Italy and Spain and covered acute and convalescent phases of COVID-19. The prospective study material was composed of cDNA or gDNA derived from T cells, B-cell-depleted T cells, or PBMCs. The dataset comprised deeply sampled blood TCRbeta repertoires from subjects exposed to, actively infected with, or recovered from COVID-19. A freely available public database, intended as a resource for researchers studying the immune response to SARS-CoV-2, is where the repertoires were released. Samples were obtained from the ongoing ImmuneRACE study (first 160 participants) and from over 1,000 subjects provided by 6 global collaborators. Sample metadata almost always included a de-identified subject ID, COVID-19 status, age in years and sex. Where available, HLA class I and class II types were obtained from metadata supplied by the sample provider rather than from assay-based typing.

TCRbeta CDR3 regions were amplified from genomic DNA using the immunoSEQ Assay, a bias-controlled multiplex PCR. Regarding the original processing steps: The number of nucleated cells in each sample was estimated from the amplification of reference gene primers within the assay. To quantify the absolute abundance of each unique TCRbeta CDR3 rearrangement, sequence reads were collapsed and filtered. For each sample, productive Simpson clonality was calculated as the square root of Simpson's diversity index over productive rearrangements. TCRdb took this table from immuneACCESS and kept in-frame rearrangements with V and J called. Such tables lack part of the clones; where checked against another copy, unresolved V genes explain under half of the gap, and the rest is unexplained. That table furnishes V, J and clone size, whereas the DNA furnished D and trimming. The sample table shows about 150,000 clones, and around 83% are seen once. Approximately 7% of the sample lies in the top ten.

Each collaborating institution followed its own protocols to collect whole blood in K2EDTA tubes. For TCRbeta analysis, collaborators shipped samples in one of three forms: frozen whole blood, isolated PBMCs, or DNA extracted from either of those sample types. Overall study results and their limits: The quantity of clinical and demographic metadata differed by source and by participant and was supplied without curation.

The CDR3 spans 15 residues, from the cysteine through the phenylalanine. The entry retains the CDR3 DNA only, 45 bases that are in frame from base 1. V is shortened by 5 bases, J by 4 bases, and the region joining them spans 20 bases. CDR1 SQVTM and CDR2 ANQGSEA are derived from the germline V gene. Of note for this clone: It lacks a known antigen. No qualities accompany the bases; no much larger clone lies one base away.

The V and J segments used are TRBV29-1 and TRBJ2-5, with a weak D call of TRBD1 (6 bases match). Sequenced: peripheral blood. This TCR derives from a man aged 45-65 years with active or convalescent COVID-19. The sequence in DNA is TGCAGCGTTTCTCCGGGACAAGGGGTTCTAGAGACCCAGTACTTC. This translates into CSVSPGQGVLETQYF.